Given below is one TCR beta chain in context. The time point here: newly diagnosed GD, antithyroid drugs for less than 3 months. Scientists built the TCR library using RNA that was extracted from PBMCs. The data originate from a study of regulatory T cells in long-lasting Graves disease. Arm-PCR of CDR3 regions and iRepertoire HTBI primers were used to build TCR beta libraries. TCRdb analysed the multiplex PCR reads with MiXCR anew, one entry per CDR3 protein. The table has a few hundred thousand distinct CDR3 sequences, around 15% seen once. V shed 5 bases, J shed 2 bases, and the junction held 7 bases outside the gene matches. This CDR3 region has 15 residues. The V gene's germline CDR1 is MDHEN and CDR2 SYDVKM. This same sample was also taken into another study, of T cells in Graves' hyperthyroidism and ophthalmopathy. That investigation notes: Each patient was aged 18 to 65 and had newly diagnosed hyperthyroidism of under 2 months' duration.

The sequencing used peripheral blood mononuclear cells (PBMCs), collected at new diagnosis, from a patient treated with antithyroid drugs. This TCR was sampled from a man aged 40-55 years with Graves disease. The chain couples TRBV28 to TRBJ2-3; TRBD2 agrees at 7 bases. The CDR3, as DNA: TGTGCCAGCAGTCCACGACTAGCAGACACAGATACGCAGTATTTT. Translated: CASSPRLADTDTQYF.